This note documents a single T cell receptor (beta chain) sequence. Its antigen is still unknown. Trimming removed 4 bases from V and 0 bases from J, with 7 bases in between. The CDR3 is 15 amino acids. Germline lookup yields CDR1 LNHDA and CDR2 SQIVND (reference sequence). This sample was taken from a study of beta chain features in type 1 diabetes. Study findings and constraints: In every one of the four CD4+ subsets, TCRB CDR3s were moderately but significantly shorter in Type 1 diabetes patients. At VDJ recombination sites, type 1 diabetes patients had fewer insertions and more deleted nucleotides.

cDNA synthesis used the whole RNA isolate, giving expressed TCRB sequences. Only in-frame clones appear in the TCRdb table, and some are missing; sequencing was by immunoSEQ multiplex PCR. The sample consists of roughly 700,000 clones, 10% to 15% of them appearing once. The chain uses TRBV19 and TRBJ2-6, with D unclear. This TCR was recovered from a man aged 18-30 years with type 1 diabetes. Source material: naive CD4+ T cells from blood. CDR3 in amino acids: CASSSIDSGANVLTF. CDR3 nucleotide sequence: TGTGCCAGTAGTAGTATCGACTCTGGGGCCAACGTCCTGACTTTC.